The 11 T cell receptor beta chains reported below all come from one sample, sequenced in a study of blood T cells in healthy people across ages. A J-beta primer mix and a sample-barcoded 5' primer were used in a second PCR of roughly 6 to 12 cycles. TCRdb redid the calling of the 5' RACE reads with MiXCR, one entry per CDR3 protein. Of around 900,000 distinct CDR3 sequences in the sample, about 30% were seen once. Sequences were obtained from blood. These receptors were taken from an elderly woman in good health.

This clonotype was recorded only once. A clone one base away is much larger, so this may be a read error. The chain couples TRBV6-2 or TRBV6-3 to TRBJ2-7; TRBD1 matches 11 bases. The J call may be in error: the DNA end matches TRBJ2-5 better. CDR1 and CDR2 from the germline V gene are MNHEY and SVGEGT. This CDR3 spans 14 amino acids. The CDR3 region is CASKWTGGGETQYF. In nucleotides, the CDR3 is TGTGCCAGCAAGTGGACAGGGGGCGGCGAGACCCAGTACTTC.

As to this clonotype: Given a much more abundant clone one base away, this may be a read error. J is TRBJ2-5 and V is TRBV20-1, with D possibly called TRBD1 or TRBD2 (6 bases each). The ends were cut back, 2 bases at V and 2 bases at J, with 9 bases in the middle. Germline lookup yields CDR1 DFQATT and CDR2 SNEGSKA (reference sequence). The CDR3 contains 13 residues. The CDR3 sequence is CSARRGVQETQYF. CDR3 nucleotides: TGCAGTGCTAGAAGGGGGGTACAAGAGACCCAGTACTTC.

This clonotype has ten or more counts. This rearrangement joins TRBV9 to TRBJ2-5; 8 bases are shared with TRBD1. J gave up 5 bases and V 1 base, and 7 bases lay outside the gene matches. There are 15 residues in the CDR3. The germline CDR1 and CDR2 sequences are SGDLS and YYNGEE. The CDR3 sequence: CASSVLGQVGETQYF. The CDR3 DNA sequence: TGTGCCAGCAGCGTATTGGGACAGGTTGGGGAGACCCAGTACTTC.

The table lists this clonotype with many counts. The rearrangement links TRBV12-3 or TRBV12-4 to TRBJ1-4; the match to TRBD1 covers 7 bases. The CDR3 is made up of 17 amino acids. J was trimmed by 4 bases and V by 5 bases; bases with no gene match: 13. CDR3 in DNA: TGTGCCAGCAGTACAACAGGGGATAAGGGTAGTAATGAAAAACTGTTTTTT. Translation gives CASSTTGDKGSNEKLFF.

V is TRBV12-3 or TRBV12-4 and J is TRBJ1-2; tentatively, D is TRBD1 (5 bases). Trimming shortened V by 6 bases and J by 5 bases, and 10 bases separated the two germline ends. There are 12 residues in the CDR3. The CDR3 loop is CASSADIYGYTF. CDR3 DNA: TGTGCCAGCAGCGCGGACATATATGGCTACACCTTC.

This clonotype was counted ten times or more. The chain is built from TRBV5-1 and TRBJ2-1, with 7 bases fitting TRBD1. The CDR3 is 15 amino acids. Trimming cost V 0 bases and J 6 bases; bases outside gene matches: 6. Germline assignment: CDR1 SGHRS and CDR2 YFSETQ. DNA of the CDR3: TGCGCCAGCAGCTTGGACAGGGGTCCTGTCAATGAGCAGTTCTTC. This gives the protein CASSLDRGPVNEQFF.

This clonotype has just a few counts. CDR3 in DNA: TGTGCCAGCAGACCCAACCGGGAGAGGGGAGAGCAGTACTTC. It yields the protein CASRPNRERGEQYF. The chain couples TRBV6-5 to TRBJ2-5; a weak D match, TRBD2 (6 bases). The CDR3 runs to 14 residues. V was shortened by 6 bases and J by 11 bases, with 22 bases between the two germline ends. Germline V gene lookup returns CDR1 MNHEY and CDR2 SVGAGI.

This clonotype was counted ten times or more. V gene TRBV7-2 combines with J gene TRBJ2-7, with a tentative D call TRBD2 (6 bases). Per the germline V gene, CDR1 is SGHTA and CDR2 is FQGNSA. V dropped 6 bases and J dropped 3 bases, with 9 bases sitting between them. The CDR3 sequence is 12 residues long. CDR3: CASSWGVYEQYF. The CDR3 DNA reads TGTGCCAGCAGTTGGGGGGTCTACGAGCAGTACTTC.

The J gene is TRBJ2-1, the V gene TRBV6-1; no definite D call. The germline V gene has CDR1 MNHNS and CDR2 SASEGT. With 1 base removed from V and 2 bases from J, the gap between germline ends came to 6 bases. There are 14 residues in the CDR3. The chain's CDR3 is CASSEGAPYNEQFF. CDR3 coding DNA: TGTGCCAGCAGTGAAGGGGCCCCCTACAATGAGCAGTTCTTC.

This clonotype was seen at least ten times. The chain links TRBV7-7 to TRBJ2-2; 7 bases fit TRBD1. With V trimmed by 6 bases and J by 6 bases, 4 bases remained unmatched. The germline V gene has CDR1 SSHAT and CDR2 FNYEAQ (reference sequence). There are 13 residues in the CDR3. DNA for the CDR3: TGTGCCAGCAGGCCGACAGGGTCCGGGGAGCTGTTTTTT. Residues: CASRPTGSGELFF.

This clonotype has ten or more counts. The chain couples TRBV4-3 to TRBJ2-5; a weak D match, TRBD1 (6 bases). The V end lost 1 base, the J end lost 3 bases, and 6 bases lay between the germline ends. The CDR3 runs 13 residues. The germline CDR1 and CDR2 sequences are LGHNA and YSLEER. CDR3 in DNA: TGCGCCAGCAGCCAAGCAGGGGAAGAGACCCAGTACTTC. Amino acid sequence: CASSQAGEETQYF.